This T cell receptor (beta chain) was recovered during a study of blood T cell repertoires in COVID-19. At the level of the study: The United States, Italy and Spain provided the acute and convalescent COVID-19 samples. PBMCs, B-cell-depleted T cells, or T cells provided the cDNA or gDNA that made up the material.

Germline V lookup: CDR1 MDHEN, CDR2 SYDVKM. This CDR3 is built from 15 residues. J lost 7 bases, V lost 2 bases, and 7 bases had no gene match. Per the authors' pipeline: Counts of nucleated cells, estimated from reference gene primer amplification, were obtained. Generated by immunoSEQ multiplex PCR, the TCRdb table keeps only in-frame clones and is missing some. D and trimming were read from the DNA, whereas the V and J calls and clone size are those reported in that table. The sample contains over 20,000 clones, about 90% of which appear only once. The chain uses TRBV28 and TRBJ1-5, with 8 positions matching TRBD1. The sequencing sample was made of peripheral blood. The clonotype originates from a human donor in a cohort sampled during active COVID-19. For the CDR3, the DNA is TGTGCCAGCAGTTTAAACAGGGGGACGGGACAGCCCCAGCATTTT. It is translated as CASSLNRGTGQPQHF.